This T cell receptor (beta chain) derives from a study of CD8 T cells in Susac syndrome. Random hexamers were used to reverse transcribe an amount of about 0.45 to 1 ug RNA. TCRdb analysed the immunoSEQ multiplex PCR reads with MiXCR anew, one entry per CDR3 protein. The repertoire consists of around 190,000 distinct CDR3 sequences, with approximately 95% occurring once and the leading ten covering 0.1%. The study used healthy donors as controls matched for age and sex. FACS was used to enrich TEMRA cells, whereas the CD8+ and CD4+ T cells were obtained by negative isolation. Trimming removed 11 bases from V and 0 bases from J, with 3 bases in between. CDR3 length equals 10 residues. CDR1 and CDR2 from the germline V gene are SEHNR and FQNEAQ (reference sequence).

The genes are TRBV7-9 and TRBJ2-3; D is ambiguous. The sample consisted of CD4+ T cells from PBMCs. The clonotype comes from a human donor in good health. Written as DNA, the CDR3 is TGTGCCGCAAGCACAGATACGCAGTATTTT. Translated: CAASTDTQYF.